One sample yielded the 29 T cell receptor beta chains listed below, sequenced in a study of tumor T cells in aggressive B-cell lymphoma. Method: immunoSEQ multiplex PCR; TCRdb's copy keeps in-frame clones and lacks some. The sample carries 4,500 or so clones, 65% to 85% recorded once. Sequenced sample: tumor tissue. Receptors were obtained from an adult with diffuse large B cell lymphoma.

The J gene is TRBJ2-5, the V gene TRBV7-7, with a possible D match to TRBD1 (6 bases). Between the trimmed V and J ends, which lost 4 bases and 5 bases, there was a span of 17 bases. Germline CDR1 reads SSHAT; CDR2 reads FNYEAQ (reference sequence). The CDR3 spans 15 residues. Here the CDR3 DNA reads TGTGCCAGCAGCTCAAAAACAGGGCTGGGGGAGACCCAGTACTTC. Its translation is CASSSKTGLGETQYF.

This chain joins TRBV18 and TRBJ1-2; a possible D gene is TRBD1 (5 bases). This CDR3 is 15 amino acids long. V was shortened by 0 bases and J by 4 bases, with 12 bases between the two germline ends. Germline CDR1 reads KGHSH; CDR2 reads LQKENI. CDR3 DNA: TGTGCCAGCTCACCACCGGGAAACAGGCCCTATGGCTACACCTTC. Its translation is CASSPPGNRPYGYTF.

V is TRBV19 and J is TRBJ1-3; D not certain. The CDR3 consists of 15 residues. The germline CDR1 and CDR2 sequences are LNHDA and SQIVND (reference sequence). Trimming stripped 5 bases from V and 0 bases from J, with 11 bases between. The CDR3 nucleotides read TGTGCCAGTAGTCCCCAGGTGCTCTCTGGAAACACCATATATTTT. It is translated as CASSPQVLSGNTIYF. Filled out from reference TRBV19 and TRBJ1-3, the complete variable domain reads DGGITQSPKYLFRKEGQNVTLSCEQNLNHDAMYWYRQDPGQGLRLIYYSQIVNDFQKGDIAEGYSVSREKKESFPLTVTSAQKNPTAFYLCASSPQVLSGNTIYFGEGSWLTVV.

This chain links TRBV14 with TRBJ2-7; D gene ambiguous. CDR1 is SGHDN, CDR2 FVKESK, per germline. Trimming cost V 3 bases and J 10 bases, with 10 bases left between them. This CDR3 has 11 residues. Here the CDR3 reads CASSHSNQQYF. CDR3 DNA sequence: TGTGCCAGCAGCCATAGCAATCAACAGTACTTC.

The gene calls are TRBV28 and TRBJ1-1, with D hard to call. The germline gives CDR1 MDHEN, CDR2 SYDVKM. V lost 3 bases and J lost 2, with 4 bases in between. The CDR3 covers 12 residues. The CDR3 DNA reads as TGTGCCAGCAGTTTTACTAACACTGAAGCTTTCTTT. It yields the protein CASSFTNTEAFF.

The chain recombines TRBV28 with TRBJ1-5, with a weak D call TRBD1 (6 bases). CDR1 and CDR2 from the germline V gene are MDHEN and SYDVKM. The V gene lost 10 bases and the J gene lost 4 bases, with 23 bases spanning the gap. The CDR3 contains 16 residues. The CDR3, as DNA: TGTGCCACCAAATCCACTCTGACAGGAGTAAATCAGCCCCAGCATTTT. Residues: CATKSTLTGVNQPQHF.

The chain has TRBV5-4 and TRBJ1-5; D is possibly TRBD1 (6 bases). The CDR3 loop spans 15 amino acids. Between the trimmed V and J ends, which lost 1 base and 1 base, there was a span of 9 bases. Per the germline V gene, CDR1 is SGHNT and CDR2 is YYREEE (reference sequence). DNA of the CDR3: TGTGCCAGCAGCTTGCAGGGGACAAGCAATCAGCCCCAGCATTTT. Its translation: CASSLQGTSNQPQHF. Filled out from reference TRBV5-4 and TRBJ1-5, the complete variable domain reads ETGVTQSPTHLIKTRGQQVTLRCSSQSGHNTVSWYQQALGQGPQFIFQYYREEENGRGNFPPRFSGLQFPNYSSELNVNALELDDSALYLCASSLQGTSNQPQHFGDGTRLSIL.

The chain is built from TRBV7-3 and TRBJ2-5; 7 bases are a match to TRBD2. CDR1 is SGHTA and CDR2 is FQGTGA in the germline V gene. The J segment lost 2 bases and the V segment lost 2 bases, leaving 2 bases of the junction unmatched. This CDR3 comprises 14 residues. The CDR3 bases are TGTGCCAGCAGCTTACTAGCGGAACAAGAGACCCAGTACTTC. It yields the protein CASSLLAEQETQYF.

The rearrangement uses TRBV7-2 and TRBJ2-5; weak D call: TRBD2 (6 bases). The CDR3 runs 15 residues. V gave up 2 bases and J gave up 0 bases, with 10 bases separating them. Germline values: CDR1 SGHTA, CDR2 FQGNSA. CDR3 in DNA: TGTGCCAGCAGCTTATTCGGGGGAAACCAAGAGACCCAGTACTTC. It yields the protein CASSLFGGNQETQYF.

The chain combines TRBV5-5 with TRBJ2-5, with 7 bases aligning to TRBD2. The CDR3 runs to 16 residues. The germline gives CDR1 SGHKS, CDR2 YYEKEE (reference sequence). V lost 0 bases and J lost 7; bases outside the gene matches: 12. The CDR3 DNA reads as TGTGCCAGCAGCTTGGTTGCAGGGCCCTGGGGGGGGACCCAGTACTTC. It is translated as CASSLVAGPWGGTQYF.

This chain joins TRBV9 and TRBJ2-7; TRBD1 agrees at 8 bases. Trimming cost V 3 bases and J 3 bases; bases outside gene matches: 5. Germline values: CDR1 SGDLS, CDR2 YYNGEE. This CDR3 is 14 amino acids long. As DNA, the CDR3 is TGTGCCAGCAGCGCCGGGACAGGATTCTACGAGCAGTACTTC. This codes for CASSAGTGFYEQYF. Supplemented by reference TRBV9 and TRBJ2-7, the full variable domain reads DSGVTQTPKHLITATGQRVTLRCSPRSGDLSVYWYQQSLDQGLQFLIQYYNGEERAKGNILERFSAQQFPDLHSELNLSSLELGDSALYFCASSAGTGFYEQYFGPGTRLTVT.

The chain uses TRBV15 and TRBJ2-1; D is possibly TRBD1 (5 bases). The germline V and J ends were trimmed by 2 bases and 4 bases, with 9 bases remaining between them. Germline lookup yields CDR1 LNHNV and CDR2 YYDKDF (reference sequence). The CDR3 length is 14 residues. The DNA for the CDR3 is TGTGCCACCAGCAGAAGATCAGGGTACAATGAGCAGTTCTTC. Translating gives CATSRRSGYNEQFF. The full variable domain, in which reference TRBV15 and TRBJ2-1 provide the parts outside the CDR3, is DAMVIQNPRYQVTQFGKPVTLSCSQTLNHNVMYWYQQKSSQAPKLLFHYYDKDFNNEADTPDNFQSRRPNTSFCFLDIRSPGLGDTAMYLCATSRRSGYNEQFFGPGTRLTVL.

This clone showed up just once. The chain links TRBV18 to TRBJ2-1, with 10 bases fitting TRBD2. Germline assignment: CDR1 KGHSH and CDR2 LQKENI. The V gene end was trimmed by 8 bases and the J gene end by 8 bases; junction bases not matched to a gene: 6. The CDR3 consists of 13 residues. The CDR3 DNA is TGTGCCAGCGAACCCAGCGGGGGGGATGAGCAGTTCTTC. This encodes CASEPSGGDEQFF.

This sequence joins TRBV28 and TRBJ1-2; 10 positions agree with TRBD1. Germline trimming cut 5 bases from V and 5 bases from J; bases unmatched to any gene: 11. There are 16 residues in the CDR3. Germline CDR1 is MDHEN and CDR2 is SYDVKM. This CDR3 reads CASSLPGTGVGYGYTF. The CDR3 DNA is TGTGCCAGCAGTCTACCCGGGACAGGGGTAGGATATGGCTACACCTTC.

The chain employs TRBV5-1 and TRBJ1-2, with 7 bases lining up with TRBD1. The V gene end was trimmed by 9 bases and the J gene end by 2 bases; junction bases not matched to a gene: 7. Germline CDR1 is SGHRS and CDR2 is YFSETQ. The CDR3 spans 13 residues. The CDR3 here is CATTAGGNYGYTF. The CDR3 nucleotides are TGCGCCACCACAGCAGGGGGGAACTATGGCTACACCTTC.

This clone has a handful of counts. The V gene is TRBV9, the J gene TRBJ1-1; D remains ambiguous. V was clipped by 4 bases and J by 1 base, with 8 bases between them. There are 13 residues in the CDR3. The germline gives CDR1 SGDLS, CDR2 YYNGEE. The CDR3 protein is CASSPLPNTEAFF. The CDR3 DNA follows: TGTGCCAGCAGCCCTCTCCCGAACACTGAAGCTTTCTTT. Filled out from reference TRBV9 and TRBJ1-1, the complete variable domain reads DSGVTQTPKHLITATGQRVTLRCSPRSGDLSVYWYQQSLDQGLQFLIQYYNGEERAKGNILERFSAQQFPDLHSELNLSSLELGDSALYFCASSPLPNTEAFFGQGTRLTVV.

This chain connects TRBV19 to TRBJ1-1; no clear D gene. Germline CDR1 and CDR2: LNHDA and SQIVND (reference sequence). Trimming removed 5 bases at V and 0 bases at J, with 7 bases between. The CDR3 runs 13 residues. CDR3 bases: TGTGCCAGTAGTCCAATCATGAACACTGAAGCTTTCTTT. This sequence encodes CASSPIMNTEAFF.

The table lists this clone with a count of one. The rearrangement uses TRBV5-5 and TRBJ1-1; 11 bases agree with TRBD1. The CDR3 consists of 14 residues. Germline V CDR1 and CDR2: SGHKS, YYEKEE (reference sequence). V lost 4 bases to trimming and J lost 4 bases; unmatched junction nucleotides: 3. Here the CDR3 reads CASSIGTGGTEAFF. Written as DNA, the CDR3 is TGTGCCAGCAGCATAGGGACAGGGGGCACTGAAGCTTTCTTT. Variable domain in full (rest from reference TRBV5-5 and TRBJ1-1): DAGVTQSPTHLIKTRGQQVTLRCSPISGHKSVSWYQQVLGQGPQFIFQYYEKEERGRGNFPDRFSARQFPNYSSELNVNALLLGDSALYLCASSIGTGGTEAFFGQGTRLTVV.

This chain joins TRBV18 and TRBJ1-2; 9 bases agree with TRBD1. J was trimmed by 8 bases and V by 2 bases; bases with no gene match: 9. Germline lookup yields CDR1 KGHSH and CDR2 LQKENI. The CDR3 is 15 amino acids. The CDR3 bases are TGTGCCAGCTCACCAAATGGACAGGGGAGGGAAGGCTACACCTTC. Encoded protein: CASSPNGQGREGYTF.

The CDR3 loop reads CASTTVGGIGYGYTF. CDR3 nucleotide sequence: TGTGCCAGCACCACTGTTGGGGGGATAGGCTATGGCTACACCTTC. The chain is built from TRBV7-9 and TRBJ1-2, with a tentative D call TRBD1 (5 bases). The V and J ends lost 7 bases and 4 bases respectively, with 19 bases between them. The V gene's germline CDR1 is SEHNR and CDR2 FQNEAQ (reference sequence). This CDR3 spans 15 amino acids. The full variable domain, in which reference TRBV7-9 and TRBJ1-2 provide the parts outside the CDR3, is DTGVSQNPRHKITKRGQNVTFRCDPISEHNRLYWYRQTLGQGPEFLTYFQNEAQLEKSRLLSDRFSAERPKGSFSTLEIQRTEQGDSAMYLCASTTVGGIGYGYTFGSGTRLTVV.

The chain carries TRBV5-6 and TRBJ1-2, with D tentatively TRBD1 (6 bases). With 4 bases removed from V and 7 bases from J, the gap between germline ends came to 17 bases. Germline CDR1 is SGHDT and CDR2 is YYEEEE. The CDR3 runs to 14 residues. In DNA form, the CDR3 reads TGTGCCAGCAGCGCCCGACAGGCTGGGGGTGGCTACACCTTC. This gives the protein CASSARQAGGGYTF.

The DNA for the CDR3 is TGTGCCAGCAGTTTATCGAGGCAGGCGGGTCAGCCCCAGCATTTT. Protein product: CASSLSRQAGQPQHF. This chain joins TRBV27 and TRBJ1-5, with D hard to call. V lost 0 bases, J lost 6 bases, and 12 bases lay in between. This CDR3 has 15 amino acids. From germline, CDR1 is MNHEY and CDR2 SMNVEV (reference sequence).

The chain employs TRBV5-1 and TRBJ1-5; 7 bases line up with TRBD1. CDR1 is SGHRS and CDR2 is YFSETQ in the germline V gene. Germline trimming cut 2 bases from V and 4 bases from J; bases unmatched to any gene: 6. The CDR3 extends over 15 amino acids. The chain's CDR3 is CASSLQDRPNQPQHF. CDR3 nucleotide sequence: TGCGCCAGCAGCTTACAGGACAGGCCAAATCAGCCCCAGCATTTT.

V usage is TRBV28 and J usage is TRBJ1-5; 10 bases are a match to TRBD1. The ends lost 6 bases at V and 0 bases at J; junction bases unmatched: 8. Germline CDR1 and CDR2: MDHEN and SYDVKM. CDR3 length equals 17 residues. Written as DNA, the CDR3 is TGTGCCAGCAGCTGGGACAGGGGTGTTATTAGCAATCAGCCCCAGCATTTT. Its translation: CASSWDRGVISNQPQHF.

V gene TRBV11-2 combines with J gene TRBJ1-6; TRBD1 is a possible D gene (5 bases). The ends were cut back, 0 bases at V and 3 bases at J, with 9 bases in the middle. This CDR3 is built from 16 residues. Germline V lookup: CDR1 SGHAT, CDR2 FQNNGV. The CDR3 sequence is CASSLEAGGYNSPLHF. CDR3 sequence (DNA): TGTGCCAGCAGCTTAGAAGCCGGGGGCTATAATTCACCCCTCCACTTT.

CDR3 sequence reads: CASRQPTTRIAYEQYF. The CDR3 DNA reads as TGTGCCAGCAGGCAGCCAACGACACGGATTGCCTACGAGCAGTACTTC. The V gene is TRBV28, the J gene TRBJ2-7; D unclear. Trimming removed 6 bases from V and 2 bases from J, with 20 bases in between. The CDR3 contains 16 residues. Germline V gives CDR1 MDHEN, CDR2 SYDVKM. Together with reference TRBV28 and TRBJ2-7, the CDR3 gives the full variable domain: DVKVTQSSRYLVKRTGEKVFLECVQDMDHENMFWYRQDPGLGLRLIYFSYDVKMKEKGDIPEGYSVSREKKERFSLILESASTNQTSMYLCASRQPTTRIAYEQYFGPGTRLTVT.

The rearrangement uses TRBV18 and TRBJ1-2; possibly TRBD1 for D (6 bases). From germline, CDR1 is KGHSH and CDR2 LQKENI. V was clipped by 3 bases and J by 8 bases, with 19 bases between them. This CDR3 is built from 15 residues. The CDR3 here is CASSPGQGHGDGYTF. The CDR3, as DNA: TGTGCCAGCTCACCGGGCCAGGGGCATGGGGACGGCTACACCTTC.

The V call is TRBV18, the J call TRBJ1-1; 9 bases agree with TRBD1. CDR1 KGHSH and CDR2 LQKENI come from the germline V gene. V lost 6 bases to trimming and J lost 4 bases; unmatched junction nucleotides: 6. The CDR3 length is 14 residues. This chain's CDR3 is CASSGGQGITEAFF. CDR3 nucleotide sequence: TGTGCCAGCTCGGGCGGACAGGGGATCACTGAAGCTTTCTTT. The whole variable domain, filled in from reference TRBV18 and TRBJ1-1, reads NAGVMQNPRHLVRRRGQEARLRCSPMKGHSHVYWYRQLPEEGLKFMVYLQKENIIDESGMPKERFSAEFPKEGPSILRIQQVVRGDSAAYFCASSGGQGITEAFFGQGTRLTVV.

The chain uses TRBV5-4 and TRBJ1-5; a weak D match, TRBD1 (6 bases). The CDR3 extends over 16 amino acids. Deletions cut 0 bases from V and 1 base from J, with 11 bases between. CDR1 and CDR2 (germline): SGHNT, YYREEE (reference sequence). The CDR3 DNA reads TGTGCCAGCAGCTTGGGGGGGCGCGGAAGCAATCAGCCCCAGCATTTT. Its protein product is CASSLGGRGSNQPQHF.